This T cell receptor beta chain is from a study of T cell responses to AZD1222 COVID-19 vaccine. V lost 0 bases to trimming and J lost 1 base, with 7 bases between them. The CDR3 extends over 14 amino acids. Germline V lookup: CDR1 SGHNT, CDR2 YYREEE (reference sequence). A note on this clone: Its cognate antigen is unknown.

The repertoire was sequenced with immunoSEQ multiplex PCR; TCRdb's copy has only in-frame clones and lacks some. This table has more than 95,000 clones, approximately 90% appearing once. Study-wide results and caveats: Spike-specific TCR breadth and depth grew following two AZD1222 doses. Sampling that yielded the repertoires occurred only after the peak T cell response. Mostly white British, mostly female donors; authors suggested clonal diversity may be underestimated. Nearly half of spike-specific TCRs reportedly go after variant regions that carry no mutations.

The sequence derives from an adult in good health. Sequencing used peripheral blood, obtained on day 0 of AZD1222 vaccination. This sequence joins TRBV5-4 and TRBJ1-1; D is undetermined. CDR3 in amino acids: CASSLARSNTEAFF. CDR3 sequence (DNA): TGTGCCAGCAGCTTGGCCAGGTCGAACACTGAAGCTTTCTTT.